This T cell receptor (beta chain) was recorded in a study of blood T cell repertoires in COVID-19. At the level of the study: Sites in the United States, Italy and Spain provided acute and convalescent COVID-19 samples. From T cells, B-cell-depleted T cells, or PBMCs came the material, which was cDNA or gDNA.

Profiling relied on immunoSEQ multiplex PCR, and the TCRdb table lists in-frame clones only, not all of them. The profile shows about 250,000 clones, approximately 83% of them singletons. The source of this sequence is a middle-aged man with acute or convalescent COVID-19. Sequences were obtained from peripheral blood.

CDR3 residues: CASSQVGRLAENPRETQYF. The CDR3 bases are TGTGCCAGCAGCCAAGTTGGGAGACTAGCGGAGAATCCGCGAGAGACCCAGTACTTC. This chain connects TRBV4-2 to TRBJ2-5; 9 nucleotides agree with TRBD2. Germline-derived CDR1 and CDR2 are LGHNA and YNFKEQ. This CDR3 is built from 19 residues. V shed 1 base and J 4 bases; nucleotides not matched to a gene: 16.